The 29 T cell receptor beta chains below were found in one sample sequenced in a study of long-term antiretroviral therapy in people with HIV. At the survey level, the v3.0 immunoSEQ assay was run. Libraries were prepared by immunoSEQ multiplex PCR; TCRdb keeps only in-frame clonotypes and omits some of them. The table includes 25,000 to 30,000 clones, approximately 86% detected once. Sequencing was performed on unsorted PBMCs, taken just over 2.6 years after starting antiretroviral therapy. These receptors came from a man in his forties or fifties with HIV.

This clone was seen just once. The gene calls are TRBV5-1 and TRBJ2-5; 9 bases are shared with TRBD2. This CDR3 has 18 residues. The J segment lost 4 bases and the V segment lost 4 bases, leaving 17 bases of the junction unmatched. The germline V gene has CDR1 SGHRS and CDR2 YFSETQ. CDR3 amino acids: CASSQPGILLSGGETQYF. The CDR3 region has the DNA TGCGCCAGCAGCCAACCGGGCATACTTCTTAGCGGGGGAGAGACCCAGTACTTC. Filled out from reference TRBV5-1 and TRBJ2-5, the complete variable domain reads KAGVTQTPRYLIKTRGQQVTLSCSPISGHRSVSWYQQTPGQGLQFLFEYFSETQRNKGNFPGRFSGRQFSNSRSEMNVSTLELGDSALYLCASSQPGILLSGGETQYFGPGTRLLVL.

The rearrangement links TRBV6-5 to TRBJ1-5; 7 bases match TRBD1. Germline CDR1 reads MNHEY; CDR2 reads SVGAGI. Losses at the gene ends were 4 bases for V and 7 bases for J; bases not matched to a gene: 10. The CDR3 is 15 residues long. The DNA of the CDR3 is TGTGCCAGCAGTTCGCACCCACAGGGGCGGCAGCCCCAGCATTTT. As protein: CASSSHPQGRQPQHF.

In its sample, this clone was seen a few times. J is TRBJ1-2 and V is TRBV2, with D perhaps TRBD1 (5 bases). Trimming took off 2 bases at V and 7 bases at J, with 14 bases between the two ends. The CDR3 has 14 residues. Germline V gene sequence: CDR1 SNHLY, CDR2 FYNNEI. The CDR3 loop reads CASSESRVGGGYTF. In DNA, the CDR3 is TGTGCCAGCAGTGAAAGCAGGGTGGGTGGTGGCTACACCTTC.

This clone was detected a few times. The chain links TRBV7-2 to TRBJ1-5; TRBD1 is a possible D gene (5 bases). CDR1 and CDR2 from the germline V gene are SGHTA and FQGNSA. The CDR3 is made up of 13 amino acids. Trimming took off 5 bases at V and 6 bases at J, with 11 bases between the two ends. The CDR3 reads CASSERGSQPQHF. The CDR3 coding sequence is TGTGCCAGCAGCGAGAGGGGTTCTCAGCCCCAGCATTTT. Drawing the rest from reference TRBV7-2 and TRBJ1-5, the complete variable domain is GAGVSQSPSNKVTEKGKDVELRCDPISGHTALYWYRQSLGQGLEFLIYFQGNSAPDKSGLPSDRFSAERTGGSVSTLTIQRTQQEDSAVYLCASSERGSQPQHFGDGTRLSIL.

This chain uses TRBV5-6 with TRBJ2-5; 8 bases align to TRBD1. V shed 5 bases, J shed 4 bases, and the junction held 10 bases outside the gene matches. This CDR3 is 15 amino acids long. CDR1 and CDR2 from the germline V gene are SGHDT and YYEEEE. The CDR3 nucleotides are TGTGCCAGCAGTCTCGGACAGGGTTGGGGAGAGACCCAGTACTTC. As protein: CASSLGQGWGETQYF.

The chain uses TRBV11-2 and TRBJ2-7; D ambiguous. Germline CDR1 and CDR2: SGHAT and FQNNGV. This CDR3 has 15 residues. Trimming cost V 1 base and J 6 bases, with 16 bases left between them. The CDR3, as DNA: TGTGCCAGCAGCTTAGGCCAGGCGAATGTTGGCGAGCAGTACTTC. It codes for CASSLGQANVGEQYF.

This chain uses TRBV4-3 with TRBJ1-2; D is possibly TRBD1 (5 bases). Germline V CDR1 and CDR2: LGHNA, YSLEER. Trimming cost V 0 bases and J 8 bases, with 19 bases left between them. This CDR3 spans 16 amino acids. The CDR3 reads CASSQDLVDSGIGYTF. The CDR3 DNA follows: TGCGCCAGCAGCCAAGATTTGGTTGATTCAGGGATCGGCTACACCTTC.

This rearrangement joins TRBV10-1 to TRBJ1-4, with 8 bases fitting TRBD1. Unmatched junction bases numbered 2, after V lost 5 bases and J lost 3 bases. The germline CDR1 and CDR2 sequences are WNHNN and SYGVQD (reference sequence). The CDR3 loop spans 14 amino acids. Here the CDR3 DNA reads TGCGCCAGCAGTCGACAGGGGCCTAATGAAAAACTGTTTTTT. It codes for CASSRQGPNEKLFF.

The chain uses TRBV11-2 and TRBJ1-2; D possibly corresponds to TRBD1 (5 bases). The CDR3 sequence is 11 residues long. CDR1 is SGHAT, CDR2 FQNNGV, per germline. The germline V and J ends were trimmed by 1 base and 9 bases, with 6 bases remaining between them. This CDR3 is CASSLVGRYTF. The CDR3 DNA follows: TGTGCCAGCAGCTTAGTGGGACGCTACACCTTC.

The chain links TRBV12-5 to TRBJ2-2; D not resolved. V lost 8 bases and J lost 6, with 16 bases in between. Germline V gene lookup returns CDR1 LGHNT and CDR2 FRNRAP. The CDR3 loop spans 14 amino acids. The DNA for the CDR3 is TGTGCTAGTAGGCCTGAGACTCTCGCCGGGGAGCTGTTTTTT. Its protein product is CASRPETLAGELFF. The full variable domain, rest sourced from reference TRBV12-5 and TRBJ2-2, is DARVTQTPRHKVTEMGQEVTMRCQPILGHNTVFWYRQTMMQGLELLAYFRNRAPLDDSGMPKDRFSAEMPDATLATLKIQPSEPRDSAVYFCASRPETLAGELFFGEGSRLTVL.

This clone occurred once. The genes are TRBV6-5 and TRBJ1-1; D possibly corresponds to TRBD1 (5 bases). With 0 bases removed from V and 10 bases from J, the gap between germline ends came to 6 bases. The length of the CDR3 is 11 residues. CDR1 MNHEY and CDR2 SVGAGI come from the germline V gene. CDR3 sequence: CASSYSGVAFF. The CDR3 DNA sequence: TGTGCCAGCAGTTACTCAGGGGTAGCTTTCTTT.

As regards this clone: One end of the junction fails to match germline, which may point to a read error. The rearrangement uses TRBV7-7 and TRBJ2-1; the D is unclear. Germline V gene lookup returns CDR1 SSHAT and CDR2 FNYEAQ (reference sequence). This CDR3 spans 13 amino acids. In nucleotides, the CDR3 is TGTGCTAGCAGCAAGTTCGGACCCAATGAGCAGTTCTTC. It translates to CASSKFGPNEQFF.

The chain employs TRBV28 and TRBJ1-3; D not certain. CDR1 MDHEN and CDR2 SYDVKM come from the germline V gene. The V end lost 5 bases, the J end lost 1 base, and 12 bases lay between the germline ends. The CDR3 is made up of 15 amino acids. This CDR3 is CASSPPGGSGNTIYF. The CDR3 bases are TGTGCCAGCAGTCCCCCGGGCGGTTCTGGAAACACCATATATTTT.

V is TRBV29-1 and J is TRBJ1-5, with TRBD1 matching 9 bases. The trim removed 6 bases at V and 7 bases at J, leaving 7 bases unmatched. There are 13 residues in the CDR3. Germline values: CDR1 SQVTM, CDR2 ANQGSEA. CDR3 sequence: CSVVQGAGQPQHF. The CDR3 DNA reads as TGCAGCGTCGTACAGGGGGCGGGGCAGCCCCAGCATTTT.

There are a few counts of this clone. The CDR3 DNA sequence: TGTGCCAGCAGTTTAGCGGGTTTCGGTGGCTACACCTTC. Translation gives CASSLAGFGGYTF. This chain links TRBV28 with TRBJ1-2; no firm D call. V lost 2 bases and J 7 bases, leaving 11 bases between the germline ends. The length of the CDR3 is 13 residues. Germline-derived CDR1 and CDR2 are MDHEN and SYDVKM.

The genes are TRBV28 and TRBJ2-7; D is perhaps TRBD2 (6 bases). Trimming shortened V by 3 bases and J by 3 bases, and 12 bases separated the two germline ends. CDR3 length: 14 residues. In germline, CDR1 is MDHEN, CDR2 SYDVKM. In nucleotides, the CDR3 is TGTGCCAGCAGTTTCCCACCGACTAGCTACGAGCAGTACTTC. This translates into CASSFPPTSYEQYF.

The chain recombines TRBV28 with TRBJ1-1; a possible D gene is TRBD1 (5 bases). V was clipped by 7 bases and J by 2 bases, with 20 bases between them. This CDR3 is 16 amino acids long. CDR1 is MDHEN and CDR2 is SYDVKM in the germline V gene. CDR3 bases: TGTGCCAGCACTCTCCCGGGACGCCAGGGTAACACTGAAGCTTTCTTT. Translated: CASTLPGRQGNTEAFF. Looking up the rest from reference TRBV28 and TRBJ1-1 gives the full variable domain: DVKVTQSSRYLVKRTGEKVFLECVQDMDHENMFWYRQDPGLGLRLIYFSYDVKMKEKGDIPEGYSVSREKKERFSLILESASTNQTSMYLCASTLPGRQGNTEAFFGQGTRLTVV.

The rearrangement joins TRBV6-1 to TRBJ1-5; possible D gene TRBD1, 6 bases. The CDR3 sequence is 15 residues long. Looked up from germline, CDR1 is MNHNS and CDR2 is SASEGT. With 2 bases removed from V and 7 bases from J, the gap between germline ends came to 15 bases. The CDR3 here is CASSEMGQGIQPQHF. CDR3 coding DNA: TGTGCCAGCAGTGAAATGGGGCAGGGGATACAGCCCCAGCATTTT.

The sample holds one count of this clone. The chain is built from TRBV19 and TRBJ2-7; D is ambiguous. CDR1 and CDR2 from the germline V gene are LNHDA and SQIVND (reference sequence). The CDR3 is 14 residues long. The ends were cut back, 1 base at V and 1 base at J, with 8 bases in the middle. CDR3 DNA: TGTGCCAGTAGTATAGGGCCAGCGTCCTACGAGCAGTACTTC. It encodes CASSIGPASYEQYF.

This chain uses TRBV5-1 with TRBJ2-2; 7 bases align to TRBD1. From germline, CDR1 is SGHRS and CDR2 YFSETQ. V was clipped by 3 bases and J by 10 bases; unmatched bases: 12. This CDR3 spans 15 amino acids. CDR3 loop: CASSYRDSSSQELFF. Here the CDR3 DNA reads TGCGCCAGCAGCTACCGGGACAGTAGTAGCCAGGAGCTGTTTTTT.

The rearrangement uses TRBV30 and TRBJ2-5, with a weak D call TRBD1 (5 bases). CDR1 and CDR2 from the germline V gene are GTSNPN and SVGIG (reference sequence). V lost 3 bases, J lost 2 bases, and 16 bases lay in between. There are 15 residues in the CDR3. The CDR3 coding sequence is TGTGCCTGGAGCCTATTGGGCAGGGCTCAAGAGACCCAGTACTTC. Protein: CAWSLLGRAQETQYF.

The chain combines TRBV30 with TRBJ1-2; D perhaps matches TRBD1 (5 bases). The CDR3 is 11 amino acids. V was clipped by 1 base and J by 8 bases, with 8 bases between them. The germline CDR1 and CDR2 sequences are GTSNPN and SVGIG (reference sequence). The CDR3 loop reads CAWSGGSGYTF. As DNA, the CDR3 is TGTGCCTGGAGTGGGGGGAGCGGCTACACCTTC. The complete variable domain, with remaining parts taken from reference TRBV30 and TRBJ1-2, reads SQTIHQWPATLVQPVGSPLSLECTVEGTSNPNLYWYRQAAGRGLQLLFYSVGIGQISSEVPQNLSASRPQDRQFILSSKKLLLSDSGFYLCAWSGGSGYTFGSGTRLTVV.

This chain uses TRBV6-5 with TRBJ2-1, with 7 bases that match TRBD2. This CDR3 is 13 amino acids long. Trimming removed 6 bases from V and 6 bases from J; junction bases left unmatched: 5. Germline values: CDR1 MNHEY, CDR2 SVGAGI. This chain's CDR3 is CASRPVAGNEQFF. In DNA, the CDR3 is TGTGCCAGCAGACCCGTAGCGGGCAATGAGCAGTTCTTC.

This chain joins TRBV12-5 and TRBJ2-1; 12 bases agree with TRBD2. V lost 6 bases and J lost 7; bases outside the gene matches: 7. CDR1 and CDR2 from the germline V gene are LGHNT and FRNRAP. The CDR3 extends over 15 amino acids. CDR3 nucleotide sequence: TGTGCTAGTGGACCCGGGACTAGCGGGTTAAATGAGCAGTTCTTC. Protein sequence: CASGPGTSGLNEQFF.

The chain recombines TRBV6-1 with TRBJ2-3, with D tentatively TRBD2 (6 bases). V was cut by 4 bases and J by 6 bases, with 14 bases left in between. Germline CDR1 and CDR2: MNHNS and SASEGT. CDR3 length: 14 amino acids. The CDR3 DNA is TGTGCCAGCAGTGCGGCAGGCGGAGGGGATACGCAGTATTTT. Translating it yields CASSAAGGGDTQYF.

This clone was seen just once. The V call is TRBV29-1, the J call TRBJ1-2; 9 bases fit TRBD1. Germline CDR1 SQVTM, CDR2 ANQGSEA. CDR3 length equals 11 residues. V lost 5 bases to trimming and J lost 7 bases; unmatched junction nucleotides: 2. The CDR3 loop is CSVHRGPGYTF. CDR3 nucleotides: TGCAGCGTTCACAGGGGGCCTGGCTACACCTTC.

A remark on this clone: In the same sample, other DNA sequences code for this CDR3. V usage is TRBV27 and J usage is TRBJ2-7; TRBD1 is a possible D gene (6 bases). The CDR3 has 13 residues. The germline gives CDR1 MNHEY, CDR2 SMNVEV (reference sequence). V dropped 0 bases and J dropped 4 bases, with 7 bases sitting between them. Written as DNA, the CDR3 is TGTGCCAGCAGTTTATCACAGGGTTACGAGCAGTACTTC. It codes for CASSLSQGYEQYF.

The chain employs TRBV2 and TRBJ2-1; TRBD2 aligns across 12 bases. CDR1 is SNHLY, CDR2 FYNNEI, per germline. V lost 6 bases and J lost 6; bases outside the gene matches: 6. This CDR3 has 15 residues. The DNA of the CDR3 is TGTGCCAGCAGAGTTGGACTAGCGGGGTTCAATGAGCAGTTCTTC. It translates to CASRVGLAGFNEQFF.

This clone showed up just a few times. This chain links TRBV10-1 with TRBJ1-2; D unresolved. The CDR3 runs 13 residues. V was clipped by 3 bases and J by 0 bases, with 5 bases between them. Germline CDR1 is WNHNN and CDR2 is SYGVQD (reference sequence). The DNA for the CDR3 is TGCGCCAGCAGTGACAAAGCTAACTATGGCTACACCTTC. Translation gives CASSDKANYGYTF.